The clone carrying this TCR beta chain has a single count. This entry belongs to a study of blood T cell repertoires in COVID-19. Background on the study: COVID-19 samples from acute and convalescent phases originated in the United States, Italy and Spain. T cells, B-cell-depleted T cells, or PBMCs supplied cDNA or gDNA.

How the authors handled the data: Amplification with reference gene primers provided the estimates of nucleated cell counts. Method: immunoSEQ multiplex PCR; TCRdb's copy keeps in-frame clones and lacks some. That table gives V, J and clone size, and the DNA gave D and trimming. Of 200,000 to 250,000 clones in the sample, about nine tenths were seen once. The CDR3 has 13 amino acids. V lost 3 bases to trimming and J lost 8 bases, with 11 bases between them. CDR1 is LNHDA, CDR2 SQIVND, per germline (reference sequence). The rearrangement links TRBV19 to TRBJ2-1; a weak D match, TRBD2 (5 bases). The receptor comes from a woman aged 55 to 70 with acute or convalescent COVID-19. The sequencing input was peripheral blood. The CDR3 DNA reads TGTGCCAGTAGTATGGGGAGTCGGTATGAGCAGTTCTTC. Amino acids: CASSMGSRYEQFF.